Below, 19 T cell receptor beta chains from the same sample are listed, as sequenced in a study of blood T cell repertoires in COVID-19. Assay: immunoSEQ multiplex PCR; the TCRdb copy retains only in-frame clones and omits some. The table shows approximately 210,000 clones, with 82% occurring only once. The sequencing sample was made of peripheral blood. Receptors originate from a middle-aged woman with acute or convalescent COVID-19.

V is TRBV11-2 and J is TRBJ1-3; no reliable D call. The CDR3 length is 17 residues. Looked up from germline, CDR1 is SGHAT and CDR2 is FQNNGV. The V end was cut by 4 bases, the J end by 1 base, with 17 bases between. The CDR3 spells CASSSFRREGSGNTIYF. As DNA, the CDR3 is TGTGCCAGCAGCTCCTTCCGGAGGGAAGGATCTGGAAACACCATATATTTT. The whole variable domain, filled in from reference TRBV11-2 and TRBJ1-3, reads EAGVAQSPRYKIIEKRQSVAFWCNPISGHATLYWYQQILGQGPKLLIQFQNNGVVDDSQLPKDRFSAERLKGVDSTLKIQPAKLEDSAVYLCASSSFRREGSGNTIYFGEGSWLTVV.

The chain combines TRBV4-3 with TRBJ2-5, with 8 positions matching TRBD1. From germline, CDR1 is LGHNA and CDR2 YSLEER. Losses at the gene ends were 3 bases for V and 7 bases for J; bases not matched to a gene: 4. CDR3 length equals 13 residues. CDR3 region: CASSQDRETTQYF. CDR3 DNA: TGCGCCAGCAGCCAGGACAGGGAGACGACCCAGTACTTC.

Only one count was recorded for this clone. The chain uses TRBV14 and TRBJ1-1, with no clear D. The CDR3 runs 13 residues. In germline, CDR1 is SGHDN, CDR2 FVKESK. The V gene lost 4 bases and the J gene lost 1 base, with 7 bases spanning the gap. The CDR3: CASSLGGNTEAFF. The DNA for the CDR3 is TGTGCCAGCAGCCTGGGAGGGAACACTGAAGCTTTCTTT.

The chain has TRBV6-4 and TRBJ2-2; 9 bases fit TRBD2. CDR1 is MRHNA and CDR2 is SNTAGT in the germline V gene. The CDR3 consists of 15 residues. V lost 6 bases to trimming and J lost 4 bases; unmatched junction nucleotides: 6. The CDR3 nucleotides read TGTGCCAGCAGCACCGGGACTAGCAGCACCGGGGAGCTGTTTTTT. Protein product: CASSTGTSSTGELFF.

The chain recombines TRBV7-3 with TRBJ1-3, with 7 bases fitting TRBD1. V trimming: 3 bases; J trimming: 2 bases; junction bases outside the gene matches: 7. CDR1 is SGHTA and CDR2 is FQGTGA in the germline V gene. The CDR3 loop spans 16 amino acids. CDR3 sequence reads: CASSFGDRVAGNTIYF. The CDR3 region has the DNA TGTGCCAGCAGCTTCGGAGACAGGGTAGCTGGAAACACCATATATTTT.

The V call is TRBV19, the J call TRBJ1-1; 10 bases are a match to TRBD1. Germline V gives CDR1 LNHDA, CDR2 SQIVND (reference sequence). CDR3 length: 16 amino acids. V shed 2 bases and J 2 bases; nucleotides not matched to a gene: 5. This CDR3 reads CASSISRDRGNTEAFF. CDR3 bases: TGTGCCAGTAGTATAAGTAGGGACAGGGGCAACACTGAAGCTTTCTTT.

The gene calls are TRBV12-3 or TRBV12-4 and TRBJ1-2; D gene ambiguous. V gave up 2 bases and J gave up 4 bases, with 5 bases separating them. This CDR3 is built from 12 residues. The CDR3 loop reads CASSLTRYGYTF. The CDR3 nucleotides read TGTGCCAGCAGTTTAACGCGCTATGGCTACACCTTC.

The genes are TRBV5-6 and TRBJ2-2; 8 bases align to TRBD2. The CDR3 length is 17 residues. Germline CDR1 SGHDT, CDR2 YYEEEE. V shed 0 bases, J shed 3 bases, and the junction held 7 bases outside the gene matches. CDR3 sequence (DNA): TGTGCCAGCAGCTTGGAGGGTAGCGGGACCGACACCGGGGAGCTGTTTTTT. It specifies CASSLEGSGTDTGELFF.

V is TRBV24-1 and J is TRBJ2-1; D is undetermined. This CDR3 has 13 residues. Per the germline V gene, CDR1 is KGHDR and CDR2 is SFDVKD. Trimming took 4 bases from V and 4 from J, leaving 7 bases between them. The CDR3 here is CATSDALYNEQFF. The DNA for the CDR3 is TGTGCCACCAGTGACGCGTTGTACAATGAGCAGTTCTTC.

V is TRBV4-3 and J is TRBJ1-5; D call uncertain. The CDR3 runs to 15 residues. Germline values: CDR1 LGHNA, CDR2 YSLEER. V was shortened by 5 bases and J by 9 bases, with 20 bases between the two germline ends. For the CDR3, the DNA is TGCGCCAGCAGCTCAAGAGGCCAGAGGCCCGGGCCCCAGCATTTT. This sequence encodes CASSSRGQRPGPQHF.

This chain joins TRBV9 and TRBJ2-7; TRBD1 aligns across 10 bases. CDR3 length: 15 amino acids. Germline CDR1 SGDLS, CDR2 YYNGEE. The ends lost 0 bases at V and 6 bases at J; junction bases unmatched: 6. The CDR3 coding sequence is TGTGCCAGCAGCGTAGTAGGGACAGGGGTGGGCGAGCAGTACTTC. Encoded protein: CASSVVGTGVGEQYF.

This rearrangement joins TRBV29-1 to TRBJ2-7, with D perhaps TRBD2 (7 bases). This CDR3 has 12 residues. V was trimmed by 3 bases and J by 5 bases, leaving 11 bases between them. From germline, CDR1 is SQVTM and CDR2 ANQGSEA. The CDR3 is CSVERGGDEQYF. CDR3 DNA sequence: TGCAGCGTTGAGAGGGGGGGTGACGAGCAGTACTTC.

This clone was seen once. The V gene is TRBV5-1, the J gene TRBJ2-7, with 8 nucleotides matching TRBD2. Unmatched junction bases numbered 7, after V lost 2 bases and J lost 3 bases. In germline, CDR1 is SGHRS, CDR2 YFSETQ. The CDR3 loop spans 15 amino acids. The CDR3 DNA follows: TGCGCCAGCAGCTTCGGGGGGGAGGTACACTACGAGCAGTACTTC. Protein product: CASSFGGEVHYEQYF.

V usage is TRBV29-1 and J usage is TRBJ2-2, with D maybe TRBD2 (5 bases). This CDR3 is built from 13 residues. Germline loops: CDR1 SQVTM, CDR2 ANQGSEA. Between the trimmed V and J ends, which lost 6 bases and 3 bases, there was a span of 11 bases. CDR3 in DNA: TGCAGCGTCCGGACTGCTTACACCGGGGAGCTGTTTTTT. It yields the protein CSVRTAYTGELFF.

This clone has only a few counts. V usage is TRBV4-3 and J usage is TRBJ2-1, with TRBD2 identical over 8 bases. The V segment lost 2 bases and the J segment 0 bases; nucleotides outside the gene matches: 3. CDR1 is LGHNA, CDR2 YSLEER, per germline. The CDR3 length is 16 residues. This CDR3 reads CASSQKAGDSYNEQFF. Written as DNA, the CDR3 is TGCGCCAGCAGCCAAAAAGCGGGGGACTCCTACAATGAGCAGTTCTTC.

The CDR3 loop reads CASTKRGFHTGELFF. For the CDR3, the DNA is TGTGCCAGCACTAAGAGGGGGTTCCACACCGGGGAGCTGTTTTTT. This chain uses TRBV6-5 with TRBJ2-2; tentative D call: TRBD1 (6 bases). Germline V gene sequence: CDR1 MNHEY, CDR2 SVGAGI. Trimming cost V 7 bases and J 3 bases, with 15 bases left between them. This CDR3 is 15 amino acids long.

This rearrangement joins TRBV29-1 to TRBJ1-1; 9 nucleotides agree with TRBD1. Germline V lookup: CDR1 SQVTM, CDR2 ANQGSEA. The CDR3 loop spans 13 amino acids. The V gene end was trimmed by 3 bases and the J gene end by 5 bases; junction bases not matched to a gene: 4. CDR3 sequence: CSVDETGGTEAFF. The DNA of the CDR3 is TGCAGCGTTGACGAGACAGGGGGAACTGAAGCTTTCTTT.

This rearrangement joins TRBV5-1 to TRBJ2-2; tentative D call: TRBD1 (6 bases). V was pared by 7 bases and J by 1 base, with 8 bases between. The CDR3 runs to 13 residues. The V gene's germline CDR1 is SGHRS and CDR2 YFSETQ. The CDR3 region is CASGTRNTGELFF. In DNA, the CDR3 is TGCGCCAGCGGGACAAGGAACACCGGGGAGCTGTTTTTT. Filled out from reference TRBV5-1 and TRBJ2-2, the complete variable domain reads KAGVTQTPRYLIKTRGQQVTLSCSPISGHRSVSWYQQTPGQGLQFLFEYFSETQRNKGNFPGRFSGRQFSNSRSEMNVSTLELGDSALYLCASGTRNTGELFFGEGSRLTVL.

V gene TRBV7-9 combines with J gene TRBJ2-7; TRBD2 agrees at 9 bases. After removal of 5 bases from V and 5 bases from J, the junction contained 10 bases not matched to a gene. Germline CDR1 reads SEHNR; CDR2 reads FQNEAQ (reference sequence). The CDR3 totals 15 residues. CDR3 coding DNA: TGTGCCAGCAGCCATCCGACTAGCGGAATCGACGAGCAGTACTTC. Residues: CASSHPTSGIDEQYF. Variable domain in full (rest from reference TRBV7-9 and TRBJ2-7): DTGVSQNPRHKITKRGQNVTFRCDPISEHNRLYWYRQTLGQGPEFLTYFQNEAQLEKSRLLSDRFSAERPKGSFSTLEIQRTEQGDSAMYLCASSHPTSGIDEQYFGPGTRLTVT.